One and the same sample provided the 30 T cell receptor beta chains below, sequenced in a study of T cells in localized non-small cell lung cancer. Method: immunoSEQ multiplex PCR; TCRdb's copy keeps in-frame clones and lacks some. The data show tens of thousands of clones, with 70% to 90% seen just once and 20% to 25% held by the top ten. Sequences were derived from peripheral blood, sampled before any cancer treatment. All receptors derive from a woman aged 35 to 75 with stage I squamous cell lung carcinoma.

This clone showed up just once. This chain joins TRBV5-5 and TRBJ1-5; 8 nucleotides agree with TRBD1. Germline V gene lookup returns CDR1 SGHKS and CDR2 YYEKEE (reference sequence). V lost 0 bases to trimming and J lost 6 bases; unmatched junction nucleotides: 5. The length of the CDR3 is 15 residues. The CDR3: CASSLGRGLGQPQHF. CDR3 DNA: TGTGCCAGCAGCTTGGGCAGGGGGCTCGGTCAGCCCCAGCATTTT.

The chain is built from TRBV7-8 and TRBJ2-7; TRBD2 might be the D (5 bases). The CDR3 consists of 14 residues. Germline CDR1 is SGHVS and CDR2 is FQNEAQ. Trimming took 1 base from V and 1 from J, leaving 8 bases between them. The CDR3 nucleotides read TGTGCCAGCAGCTTAGACGGGGTTTCCTACGAGCAGTACTTC. It yields the protein CASSLDGVSYEQYF.

The chain is built from TRBV5-4 and TRBJ2-7, with 14 bases lining up with TRBD2. CDR1 SGHNT and CDR2 YYREEE come from the germline V gene (reference sequence). After removal of 5 bases from V and 7 bases from J, the junction contained 11 bases not matched to a gene. The CDR3 has 16 residues. CDR3 in DNA: TGTGCCAGCAGGGAGATGACTAGCGGGGGGGCACAGGAGCAGTACTTC. It specifies CASREMTSGGAQEQYF.

The chain has TRBV9 and TRBJ2-2; 8 bases line up with TRBD2. Germline trimming cut 3 bases from V and 7 bases from J; bases unmatched to any gene: 5. The CDR3 consists of 14 residues. Germline V gives CDR1 SGDLS, CDR2 YYNGEE. CDR3 in amino acids: CASSGGGRGGELFF. CDR3 nucleotide sequence: TGTGCCAGCAGCGGCGGGGGGCGAGGCGGGGAGCTGTTTTTT.

The chain carries TRBV6-6 and TRBJ1-2; possible D gene TRBD1, 5 bases. Germline CDR1 and CDR2: MNHNY and SVGAGI (reference sequence). The length of the CDR3 is 15 residues. V shed 7 bases and J shed 2 bases, with 17 bases lying between them. The CDR3 protein is CASIASMGGNYGYTF. The CDR3 nucleotides read TGTGCCAGCATTGCTTCGATGGGGGGAAACTATGGCTACACCTTC.

This chain connects TRBV10-1 to TRBJ1-6; TRBD1 matches at 7 bases. Trimming took 0 bases from V and 7 from J; bases not matched to a gene: 6. Germline V gene sequence: CDR1 WNHNN, CDR2 SYGVQD (reference sequence). The CDR3 covers 16 residues. CDR3 residues: CASSESRGGMNSPLHF. The CDR3 nucleotides are TGCGCCAGCAGTGAGTCCAGGGGGGGGATGAATTCACCCCTCCACTTT.

The chain joins TRBV5-1 to TRBJ2-3; 8 nucleotides agree with TRBD2. Germline lookup yields CDR1 SGHRS and CDR2 YFSETQ. The junction had 3 bases not matched to a gene; V was cut back by 3 bases and J by 0 bases. The CDR3 is 15 residues long. The CDR3 sequence: CASSSGTRSTDTQYF. For the CDR3, the DNA is TGCGCCAGCAGCTCCGGGACTAGAAGCACAGATACGCAGTATTTT. Supplemented by reference TRBV5-1 and TRBJ2-3, the full variable domain reads KAGVTQTPRYLIKTRGQQVTLSCSPISGHRSVSWYQQTPGQGLQFLFEYFSETQRNKGNFPGRFSGRQFSNSRSEMNVSTLELGDSALYLCASSSGTRSTDTQYFGPGTRLTVL.

The CDR3 loop reads CASSPRGQPYGYTF. The CDR3 nucleotides read TGTGCCAGCTCACCACGGGGACAGCCCTATGGCTACACCTTC. This chain uses TRBV18 with TRBJ1-2; 7 bases agree with TRBD1. The CDR3 spans 14 residues. The germline V gene encodes CDR1 KGHSH and CDR2 LQKENI. The junction had 3 bases not matched to a gene; V was cut back by 1 base and J by 4 bases.

This sequence joins TRBV18 and TRBJ2-7; TRBD1 is a possible D gene (5 bases). V lost 2 bases to trimming and J lost 0 bases, with 8 bases between them. This CDR3 region has 14 residues. Germline V gene lookup returns CDR1 KGHSH and CDR2 LQKENI. The CDR3 DNA is TGTGCCAGCTCACCAAATCAGGGCTCCTACGAGCAGTACTTC. It is translated as CASSPNQGSYEQYF.

This clone was detected only once. The chain is built from TRBV6-5 and TRBJ1-1, with 9 bases fitting TRBD1. The germline V gene encodes CDR1 MNHEY and CDR2 SVGAGI. This CDR3 spans 15 amino acids. The trim removed 0 bases at V and 3 bases at J, leaving 2 bases unmatched. This CDR3 is CASSYSGTGYTEAFF. CDR3 DNA: TGTGCCAGCAGTTACTCTGGGACAGGGTACACTGAAGCTTTCTTT.

J is TRBJ2-1 and V is TRBV6-4; 8 nucleotides line up with TRBD2. This CDR3 comprises 14 residues. J gave up 4 bases and V 3 bases, and 2 bases lay outside the gene matches. Germline V gene data show CDR1 as MRHNA and CDR2 as SNTAGT. The CDR3 here is CASSETSGYNEQFF. DNA of the CDR3: TGTGCCAGCAGTGAAACTAGCGGATACAATGAGCAGTTCTTC.

A single count supports this clone. The chain employs TRBV2 and TRBJ1-2; maybe TRBD1 (6 bases). The V end was cut by 11 bases, the J end by 4 bases, with 17 bases between. The CDR3 covers 13 residues. Germline V gene lookup returns CDR1 SNHLY and CDR2 FYNNEI. The CDR3 DNA reads TGTGCCGAAAGGTTACAGGGAGGCTATGGCTACACCTTC. Protein product: CAERLQGGYGYTF. Combining the CDR3 with reference TRBV2 and TRBJ1-2 gives the whole variable domain EPEVTQTPSHQVTQMGQEVILRCVPISNHLYFYWYRQILGQKVEFLVSFYNNEISEKSEIFDDQFSVERPDGSNFTLKIRSTKLEDSAMYFCAERLQGGYGYTFGSGTRLTVV.

The chain has TRBV5-1 and TRBJ1-2; D is possibly TRBD1 (6 bases). This CDR3 is 14 amino acids long. Germline CDR1 and CDR2: SGHRS and YFSETQ. Trimming left V 0 bases short and J 10 bases short, with 16 bases between. CDR3 bases: TGCGCCAGCAGCTTGGAGCCTCTCGGACAGCCCTACACCTTC. Amino acids: CASSLEPLGQPYTF.

V gene TRBV29-1 combines with J gene TRBJ1-4, with TRBD1 identical over 8 bases. Germline-derived CDR1 and CDR2 are SQVTM and ANQGSEA. V trimming: 4 bases; J trimming: 8 bases; junction bases outside the gene matches: 12. The CDR3 totals 15 residues. DNA for the CDR3: TGCAGCGTTGTAGCGGCAGGGGGCCTTCGCGAAAAACTGTTTTTT. Its protein product is CSVVAAGGLREKLFF.

This chain links TRBV6-5 with TRBJ1-2, with a tentative D call TRBD1 (6 bases). Per germline, CDR1 MNHEY and CDR2 SVGAGI. Trimming stripped 4 bases from V and 8 bases from J, with 11 bases between. CDR3 length: 12 residues. The CDR3 is CASSSGTPGYTF. For the CDR3, the DNA is TGTGCCAGCAGTTCCGGGACACCCGGCTACACCTTC.

On this clone: Compared with germline, one end of the junction differs, possibly owing to a read error. The J gene is TRBJ2-7, the V gene TRBV2, with D tentatively TRBD1 (5 bases). This CDR3 contains 11 residues. In germline, CDR1 is SNHLY, CDR2 FYNNEI. CDR3 amino acids: CASSEAGTGTF. As DNA, the CDR3 is TGTGCCAGCAGTGAGGCAGGAACAGGTACCTTC. Variable domain in full (rest from reference TRBV2 and TRBJ2-7): EPEVTQTPSHQVTQMGQEVILRCVPISNHLYFYWYRQILGQKVEFLVSFYNNEISEKSEIFDDQFSVERPDGSNFTLKIRSTKLEDSAMYFCASSEAGTGTFGPGTRLTVT.

The gene calls are TRBV27 and TRBJ2-5; D not certain. The CDR3 contains 13 residues. The germline gives CDR1 MNHEY, CDR2 SMNVEV (reference sequence). V lost 9 bases, J lost 0 bases, and 11 bases lay in between. DNA for the CDR3: TGTGCCAGTATACCGGCAAACCAAGAGACCCAGTACTTC. Its translation is CASIPANQETQYF.

The CDR3 is CAWTRGQGHGYTF. Written as DNA, the CDR3 is TGTGCCTGGACCCGGGGACAGGGACATGGCTACACCTTC. V usage is TRBV30 and J usage is TRBJ1-2; 9 nucleotides match TRBD1. Germline lookup yields CDR1 GTSNPN and CDR2 SVGIG (reference sequence). This CDR3 spans 13 amino acids. J gave up 6 bases and V 4 bases, and 6 bases lay outside the gene matches.

The chain carries TRBV5-4 and TRBJ1-2; 9 bases agree with TRBD1. The CDR3 runs to 16 residues. V was clipped by 0 bases and J by 4 bases; unmatched bases: 7. Germline CDR1 is SGHNT and CDR2 is YYREEE (reference sequence). The CDR3 protein is CASSLASRDRVYGYTF. The CDR3 DNA sequence: TGTGCCAGCAGCTTGGCCTCTCGGGACAGGGTCTATGGCTACACCTTC.

J is TRBJ1-2 and V is TRBV6-5; D is perhaps TRBD1 (6 bases). Germline CDR1 MNHEY, CDR2 SVGAGI. With 6 bases removed from V and 3 bases from J, the gap between germline ends came to 11 bases. CDR3 size: 13 residues. The CDR3 nucleotides read TGTGCCAGCAGCCGAGGGGGTGACTATGGCTACACCTTC. Translating it yields CASSRGGDYGYTF.

The gene calls are TRBV10-2 and TRBJ1-2; weak D call: TRBD1 (5 bases). V was shortened by 1 base and J by 8 bases, with 11 bases between the two germline ends. The CDR3 length is 13 residues. Germline V gene lookup returns CDR1 WSHSY and CDR2 SAAADI. CDR3: CASSEFQGGGYTF. CDR3 DNA sequence: TGCGCCAGCAGTGAGTTTCAGGGTGGGGGCTACACCTTC.

In its sample, this clone was seen once. The CDR3 loop is CASSLWQEANYGYTF. The CDR3 DNA reads as TGTGCCAGCAGCTTGTGGCAGGAGGCCAACTATGGCTACACCTTC. This chain joins TRBV11-2 and TRBJ1-2; D not resolved. Trimming took 3 bases from V and 2 from J, leaving 13 bases between them. There are 15 residues in the CDR3. Per germline, CDR1 SGHAT and CDR2 FQNNGV.

This clone was found once. The J gene is TRBJ1-5, the V gene TRBV9; D is perhaps TRBD1 (6 bases). V was cut by 3 bases and J by 7 bases, with 29 bases left in between. This CDR3 has 19 residues. Looked up from germline, CDR1 is SGDLS and CDR2 is YYNGEE. The CDR3 DNA is TGTGCCAGCAGCGATTCTCCGGGGGCAGGGGCCATCCTCGGGCAGCCCCAGCATTTT. It codes for CASSDSPGAGAILGQPQHF.

The rearrangement joins TRBV9 to TRBJ2-1; 10 nucleotides match TRBD2. CDR1 is SGDLS and CDR2 is YYNGEE in the germline V gene. This CDR3 has 15 residues. Losses at the gene ends were 3 bases for V and 3 bases for J; bases not matched to a gene: 3. The CDR3 sequence: CASSASGGDYNEQFF. As DNA, the CDR3 is TGTGCCAGCAGCGCTAGCGGGGGCGACTACAATGAGCAGTTCTTC.

The genes are TRBV6-5 and TRBJ2-1; 8 bases match TRBD1. V dropped 4 bases and J dropped 13; count of bases not matched to a gene: 9. Germline loops: CDR1 MNHEY, CDR2 SVGAGI. This CDR3 is built from 13 residues. The CDR3 sequence is CASSSGGAGTQFF. The CDR3 bases are TGTGCCAGCAGTTCAGGGGGCGCAGGGACCCAGTTCTTC.

The V and J genes are TRBV7-8 and TRBJ1-2; tentative D call: TRBD1 (5 bases). Germline CDR1 SGHVS, CDR2 FQNEAQ. This CDR3 is 15 amino acids long. Deletions cut 5 bases from V and 0 bases from J, with 13 bases between. CDR3 sequence (DNA): TGTGCCAGCAGCCCCCAGGGTCCAGCTAACTATGGCTACACCTTC. Encoded protein: CASSPQGPANYGYTF.

This clone was seen just once. CDR3 region: CASRRLDSTDTQYF. The CDR3 region has the DNA TGTGCCAGCAGGAGACTGGATAGCACAGATACGCAGTATTTT. V is TRBV6-1 and J is TRBJ2-3; no firm D call. This CDR3 has 14 residues. V dropped 6 bases and J dropped 0 bases, with 10 bases sitting between them. Germline V gene lookup returns CDR1 MNHNS and CDR2 SASEGT.

A single count supports this clone. The chain carries TRBV5-4 and TRBJ2-3; D is unresolved. The V gene lost 6 bases and the J gene lost 0 bases, with 8 bases spanning the gap. The CDR3 sequence is 13 residues long. CDR1 and CDR2 from the germline V gene are SGHNT and YYREEE (reference sequence). The CDR3 DNA sequence: TGTGCCAGCACCCTCCTTAGCACAGATACGCAGTATTTT. Its protein product is CASTLLSTDTQYF. The full variable domain, its missing parts supplied by reference TRBV5-4 and TRBJ2-3, is ETGVTQSPTHLIKTRGQQVTLRCSSQSGHNTVSWYQQALGQGPQFIFQYYREEENGRGNFPPRFSGLQFPNYSSELNVNALELDDSALYLCASTLLSTDTQYFGPGTRLTVL.

The chain recombines TRBV5-6 with TRBJ1-5, with D hard to call. Trimming left V 2 bases short and J 2 bases short, with 14 bases between. This CDR3 spans 16 amino acids. Germline CDR1 reads SGHDT; CDR2 reads YYEEEE. The CDR3 spells CASSLFTQRGNQPQHF. The CDR3 DNA sequence: TGTGCCAGCAGCTTATTCACCCAGAGGGGCAATCAGCCCCAGCATTTT. The full variable domain, completed using reference TRBV5-6 and TRBJ1-5, is DAGVTQSPTHLIKTRGQQVTLRCSPKSGHDTVSWYQQALGQGPQFIFQYYEEEERQRGNFPDRFSGHQFPNYSSELNVNALLLGDSALYLCASSLFTQRGNQPQHFGDGTRLSIL.

The chain links TRBV6-1 to TRBJ2-7, with D tentatively TRBD1 (6 bases). CDR1 MNHNS and CDR2 SASEGT come from the germline V gene. This CDR3 has 15 amino acids. Trimming removed 1 base at V and 0 bases at J, with 10 bases between. The CDR3 DNA reads as TGTGCCAGCAGTGAAGGGCAGGGGCCCTCCTACGAGCAGTACTTC. Translating it yields CASSEGQGPSYEQYF.